The rows below give T cell receptor beta chains drawn from one sample of a study of T-cell memory formation after mild COVID-19. TCRdb used MiXCR to reprocess the 5' RACE reads, holding one entry per CDR3 protein. The table records a few hundred thousand distinct CDR3 sequences, about 17% of them present only once. Sequencing was done on a sample of PBMCs or a T cell subset sorted from them (not recorded which). The origin of the receptors is a man younger than 30 who had mild COVID-19 (a few samples of this study predate the infection). Cell type and time point are not known. CDR3s include the opening cysteine and the closing phenylalanine or tryptophan. D genes are given only for firm matches. The size field is filled for only some rows; it gives once, few, many or a size class.

TRBJ1-2,few,TRBV12-3/TRBV12-4,.,TGTGCCAGCAGCCCATCGGGGGTACCTGGCTACACCTTC,CASSPSGVPGYTF
TRBJ2-7,.,TRBV29-1,TRBD1,TGCAGCGTTGAGGGATACCGGGACAGGGCCTACGAGCAGTACTTC,CSVEGYRDRAYEQYF
TRBJ2-7,.,TRBV11-2,.,TGTGCCAGCAGCTTAGATCGAGCCATCTACGAGCAGTACTTC,CASSLDRAIYEQYF
TRBJ2-2,few,TRBV2,.,TGTGCCAGCATCGGGCTAACACCGAACACCGGGGAGCTGTTTTTT,CASIGLTPNTGELFF
TRBJ2-1,.,TRBV6-2/TRBV6-3,.,TGTGCCAGCAGTTACCCCGTAGGGGTACCCATGCAGTTCTTC,CASSYPVGVPMQFF
TRBJ1-1,.,TRBV28,TRBD1,TGTGCCAGCAGTTCACTACAGGGGGCGGGTGCTTTCTTT,CASSSLQGAGAFF
TRBJ1-2,.,TRBV5-1,.,TGCGCCAGCAGCGGGGACTCCTATGAGCATGGCTACACCTTC,CASSGDSYEHGYTF
TRBJ2-1,.,TRBV6-2/TRBV6-3,TRBD1,TGTGCCAGCAGGAGGGACAGGGAGTACAATGAGCAGTTCTTC,CASRRDREYNEQFF
TRBJ2-7,many,TRBV4-1,TRBD2,TGCGCCAGCAGCCAACCACCCGGGGGGAGCTCCTACGAGCAGTACTTC,CASSQPPGGSSYEQYF
TRBJ2-5,.,TRBV6-5,.,TGTGCCAGCACCCAAGGGGGGACCCAGTACTTC,CASTQGGTQYF
TRBJ1-2,few,TRBV19,.,TGTGCCAGTAGTATCTTATATCGGCCAGGGCGAAAGGGCTACACCTTC,CASSILYRPGRKGYTF
TRBJ1-2,.,TRBV10-3,.,TGTGCCATCAGTGAGTCCCCGGGGGGGATCCATGGCTACACCTTC,CAISESPGGIHGYTF
TRBJ2-7,few,TRBV2,TRBD1,TGTGCCAGCAGTGGGGGACAGCGAACCTACGAGCAGTACTTC,CASSGGQRTYEQYF
TRBJ2-2,few,TRBV4-1,TRBD1,TGCGCCAGCAGCGGGACAGGGGGCCCCGGGGAGCTGTTTTTT,CASSGTGGPGELFF
TRBJ1-2,.,TRBV6-5,TRBD1,TGTGCCAGCACCCAATCCCTCACAGGGGGTGGCTACACCTTC,CASTQSLTGGGYTF
TRBJ1-6,.,TRBV11-2,.,TGTGCCAGCAGCTTAGCTGTTCAGCTTACACCCCTCCACTTT,CASSLAVQLTPLHF
TRBJ1-1,.,TRBV4-3,TRBD1,TGCGCCAGCAGCCAAGAAGGGGGCTCCGAAGCTTTCTTT,CASSQEGGSEAFF
TRBJ2-7,few,TRBV4-1,TRBD1,TGCGCCAGTTCGTCGGGACAGGGGGCCAACGGCTACGAGCAGTACTTC,CASSSGQGANGYEQYF
TRBJ1-2,.,TRBV7-3,.,TGTGCCAGCAGCTTAGACATACAGGGTCGTGGCTACACCTTC,CASSLDIQGRGYTF
TRBJ2-2,few,TRBV2,.,TGTGCCAGCAGTGACGGTCCCGGGGAGCTGTTTTTT,CASSDGPGELFF
TRBJ2-7,.,TRBV7-2,.,TGTGCCAGCAGCCCTTCCCCATACGAGCAGTACTTC,CASSPSPYEQYF
TRBJ2-1,.,TRBV3-2,.,TGTGCCAGCAGCCAAGATTATGGGGATGAGCAGTTCTTC,CASSQDYGDEQFF
TRBJ1-5,.,TRBV5-6,.,TGTGCCAGCAGCTTCCTCCTCACTCCCCCCGGCAGGGCGAATCAGCCCCAGCATTTT,CASSFLLTPPGRANQPQHF
TRBJ2-5,few,TRBV5-4,TRBD1,TGTGCCAGCAGTTGGGGACAGGGGTACCAAGAGACCCAGTACTTC,CASSWGQGYQETQYF
TRBJ2-1,few,TRBV5-1,.,TGCGCCAGCAGCTTGGGGGAGGACAGAGGCTCCTACAATGAGCAGTTCTTC,CASSLGEDRGSYNEQFF
TRBJ2-2,few,TRBV12-3/TRBV12-4,TRBD1,TGTGCCAGCAGAACAGGGGGCTTGGAGAAGCTGTTTTTT,CASRTGGLEKLFF
TRBJ1-4,few,TRBV29-1,TRBD1,TGCAGCGTCGGGACAGGGGTCAGGAATGAAAAACTGTTTTTT,CSVGTGVRNEKLFF
TRBJ2-3,few,TRBV19,.,TGTGCCAGTAGTCGGTACATCGCAGATACGCAGTATTTT,CASSRYIADTQYF
TRBJ2-7,.,TRBV7-2,.,TGTGCCAGCAGCCAGACCGGGGGAGTGTTCTACGAGCAGTACTTC,CASSQTGGVFYEQYF
TRBJ2-1,few,TRBV4-2,.,TGTGCCAGCAGCGTACGCACAGCAAATGAGCAGTTCTTC,CASSVRTANEQFF
TRBJ1-2,few,TRBV28,TRBD1,TGTGCCAGCAGTGACCAGGGGGTCCCCTATGGCTACACCTTC,CASSDQGVPYGYTF
TRBJ1-6,few,TRBV2,TRBD1,TGTGCCAGCAGTCGTTCCGGGACAGGGAGCTCCTATAATTCACCCCTCCACTTT,CASSRSGTGSSYNSPLHF